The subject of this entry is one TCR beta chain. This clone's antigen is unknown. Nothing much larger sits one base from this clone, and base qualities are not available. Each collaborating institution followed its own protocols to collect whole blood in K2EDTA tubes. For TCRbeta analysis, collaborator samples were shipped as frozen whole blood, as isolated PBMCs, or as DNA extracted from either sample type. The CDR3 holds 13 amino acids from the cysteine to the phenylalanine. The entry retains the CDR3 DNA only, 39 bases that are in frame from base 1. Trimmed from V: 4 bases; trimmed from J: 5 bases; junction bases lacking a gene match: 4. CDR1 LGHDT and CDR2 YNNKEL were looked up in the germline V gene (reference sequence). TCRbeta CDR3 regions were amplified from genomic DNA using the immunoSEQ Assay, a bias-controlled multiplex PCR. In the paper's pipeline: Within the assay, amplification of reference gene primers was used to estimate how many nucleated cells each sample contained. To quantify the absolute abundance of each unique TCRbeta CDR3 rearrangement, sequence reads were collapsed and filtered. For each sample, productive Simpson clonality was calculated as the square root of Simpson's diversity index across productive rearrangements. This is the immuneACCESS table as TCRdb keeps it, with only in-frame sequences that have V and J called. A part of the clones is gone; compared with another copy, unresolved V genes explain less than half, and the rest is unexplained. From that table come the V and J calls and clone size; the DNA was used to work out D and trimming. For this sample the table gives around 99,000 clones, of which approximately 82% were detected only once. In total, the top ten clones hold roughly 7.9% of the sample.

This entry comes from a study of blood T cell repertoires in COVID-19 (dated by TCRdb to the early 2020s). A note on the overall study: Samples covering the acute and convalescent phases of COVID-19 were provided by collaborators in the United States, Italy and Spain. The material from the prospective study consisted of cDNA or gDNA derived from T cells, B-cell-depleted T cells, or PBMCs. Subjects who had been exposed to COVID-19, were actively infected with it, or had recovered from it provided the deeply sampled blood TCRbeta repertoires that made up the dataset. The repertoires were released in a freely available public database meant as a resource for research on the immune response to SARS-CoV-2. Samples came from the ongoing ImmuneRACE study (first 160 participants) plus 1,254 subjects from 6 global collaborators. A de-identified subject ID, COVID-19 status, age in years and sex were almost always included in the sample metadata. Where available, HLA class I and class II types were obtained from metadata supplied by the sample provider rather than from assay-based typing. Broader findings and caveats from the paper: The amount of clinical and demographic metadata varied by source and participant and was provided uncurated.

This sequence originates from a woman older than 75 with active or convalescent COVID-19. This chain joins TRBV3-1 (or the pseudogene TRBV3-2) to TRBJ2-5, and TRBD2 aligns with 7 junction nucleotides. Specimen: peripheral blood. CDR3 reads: CASSRGGVETQYF. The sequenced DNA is TGTGCCAGCAGCCGGGGAGGGGTGGAGACCCAGTACTTC.